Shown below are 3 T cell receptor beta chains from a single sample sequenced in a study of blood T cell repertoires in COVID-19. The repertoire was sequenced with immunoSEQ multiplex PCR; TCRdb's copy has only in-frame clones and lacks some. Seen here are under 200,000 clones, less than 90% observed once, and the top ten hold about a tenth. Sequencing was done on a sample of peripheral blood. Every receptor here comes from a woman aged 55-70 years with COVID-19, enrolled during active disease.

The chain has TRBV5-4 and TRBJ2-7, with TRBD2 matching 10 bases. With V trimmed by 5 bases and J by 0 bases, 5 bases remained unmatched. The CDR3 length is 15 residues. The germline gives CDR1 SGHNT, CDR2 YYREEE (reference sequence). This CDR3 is CASRDSGRTSYEQYF. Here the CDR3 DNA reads TGTGCCAGCAGGGATAGCGGGAGGACCTCCTACGAGCAGTACTTC.

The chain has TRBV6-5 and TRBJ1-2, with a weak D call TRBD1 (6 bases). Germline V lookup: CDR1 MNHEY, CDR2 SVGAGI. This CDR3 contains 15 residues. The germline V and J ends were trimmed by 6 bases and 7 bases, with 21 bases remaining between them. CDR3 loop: CASSHRNRGASGYTF. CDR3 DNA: TGTGCCAGCAGCCACCGGAACCGGGGGGCGAGTGGCTACACCTTC.

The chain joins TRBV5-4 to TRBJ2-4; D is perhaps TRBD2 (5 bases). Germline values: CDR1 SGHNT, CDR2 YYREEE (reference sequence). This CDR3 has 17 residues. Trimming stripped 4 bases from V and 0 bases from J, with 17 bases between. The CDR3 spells CASSTKVGRVAKNIQYF. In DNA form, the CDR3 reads TGTGCCAGCAGCACAAAAGTTGGGCGGGTAGCCAAAAACATTCAGTACTTC.